These 4 T cell receptor beta chains came from one sample sequenced in a study of shared clonotypes between healthy human individuals (dated by TCRdb to the early 2020s). Library preparation used the immunoSEQ multiplex PCR assay. The table comes from immuneACCESS by way of TCRdb, which keeps in-frame sequences with V and J called. Part of the clones is missing from these tables; in studies checked, under half for an unresolved V gene and the rest for unknown reasons. Here the sample has roughly 640,000 clones; around 72% occur a single time. The ten largest clones take up over 1.5% of the sample. The sequenced sample consisted of memory CD4+ T cells sorted from blood. The sample's cell subset or site label, decoded: CD45RA-negative fraction. These receptors all stem from a woman in her thirties in good health.

J is TRBJ1-5 and V is TRBV5-4; TRBD1 agrees at 7 bases. Germline values: CDR1 SGHNT, CDR2 YYREEE (reference sequence). The CDR3 is made up of 13 amino acids. J gave up 5 bases and V 3 bases, and 2 bases lay outside the gene matches. The CDR3 spells CASSYDRDQPQHF. For the CDR3, the DNA is TGTGCCAGCAGCTACGACAGGGATCAGCCCCAGCATTTT.

The rearrangement uses TRBV5-6 and TRBJ2-3, with D perhaps matching TRBD1 or TRBD2 (5 bases each). The CDR3 is 15 amino acids. Germline CDR1 and CDR2: SGHDT and YYEEEE. V was cut by 4 bases and J by 4 bases, with 16 bases left in between. CDR3 sequence: CASSPGLRGSDTQYF. CDR3 in DNA: TGTGCCAGCAGCCCCGGACTCCGGGGCTCAGATACGCAGTATTTT.

The J gene is TRBJ2-3, the V gene TRBV5-1; D call uncertain. Germline V gene data show CDR1 as SGHRS and CDR2 as YFSETQ. Trimming stripped 0 bases from V and 2 bases from J, with 10 bases between. CDR3 length: 15 amino acids. CDR3 DNA sequence: TGCGCCAGCAGCTTGGAGGGCAGAACCACAGATACGCAGTATTTT. Translating gives CASSLEGRTTDTQYF. Complete variable domain (other parts from reference TRBV5-1 and TRBJ2-3): KAGVTQTPRYLIKTRGQQVTLSCSPISGHRSVSWYQQTPGQGLQFLFEYFSETQRNKGNFPGRFSGRQFSNSRSEMNVSTLELGDSALYLCASSLEGRTTDTQYFGPGTRLTVL.

The CDR3 loop is CASRVQETDGYTF. The CDR3, as DNA: TGCGCCAGCAGGGTACAAGAAACGGATGGCTACACCTTC. This chain uses TRBV5-1 with TRBJ1-2; D is uncertain. From germline, CDR1 is SGHRS and CDR2 YFSETQ. The CDR3 is 13 amino acids. V was trimmed by 5 bases and J by 6 bases, leaving 14 bases between them.